Following are 25 T cell receptor beta chains from one sample sequenced in a study of cytomegalovirus exposure and HLA in healthy donors. The protocol was immunoSEQ multiplex PCR, while the TCRdb copy is restricted to in-frame clones and leaves out a portion. The sample lists tens of thousands of clones, 92% occurring once. The sequencing input was PBMCs. The receptors were gathered from a woman between 18 and 30 years old in good health and CMV-seronegative.

V usage is TRBV5-1 and J usage is TRBJ1-2; D is undetermined. The CDR3 loop spans 16 amino acids. Per germline, CDR1 SGHRS and CDR2 YFSETQ. Trimming pared 2 bases from V and 5 bases from J, leaving 19 bases between. Written as DNA, the CDR3 is TGCGCCAGCAGCTTTGGGCAGCGGGAGACCAATTATGGCTACACCTTC. Encoded protein: CASSFGQRETNYGYTF.

CDR3 amino acids: CASSLGHTREEQFF. For the CDR3, the DNA is TGTGCCAGCAGCTTGGGACACACCCGCGAGGAGCAGTTCTTC. This chain connects TRBV13 to TRBJ2-1, with D perhaps TRBD1 (6 bases). V gave up 3 bases and J gave up 10 bases, with 16 bases separating them. Germline values: CDR1 PRHDT, CDR2 FYEKMQ (reference sequence). The CDR3 is made up of 14 amino acids.

This clone appeared a single time. Here the CDR3 DNA reads TGTGCCACCAGCAGATTACCTAAGAGTGAGCAGTTCTTC. The encoded protein is CATSRLPKSEQFF. V usage is TRBV15 and J usage is TRBJ2-1, with D unclear. Germline loops: CDR1 LNHNV, CDR2 YYDKDF (reference sequence). V was clipped by 2 bases and J by 9 bases, with 11 bases between them. The length of the CDR3 is 13 residues.

The gene calls are TRBV2 and TRBJ2-1; perhaps TRBD2 as D (6 bases). The CDR3 spans 12 residues. With 6 bases removed from V and 8 bases from J, the gap between germline ends came to 11 bases. CDR1 and CDR2 from the germline V gene are SNHLY and FYNNEI. CDR3 bases: TGTGCCAGCAGACGACTAGTCGATGAGCAGTTCTTC. Residues: CASRRLVDEQFF.

This rearrangement joins TRBV18 to TRBJ2-7; D gene unclear. CDR3 length: 14 residues. Germline V CDR1 and CDR2: KGHSH, LQKENI. V lost 5 bases, J lost 0 bases, and 11 bases lay in between. Written as DNA, the CDR3 is TGTGCCAGCTCAGGCTCTGGCCTCTCCTACGAGCAGTACTTC. Protein: CASSGSGLSYEQYF.

The rearrangement joins TRBV18 to TRBJ1-2, with 7 bases aligning to TRBD1. Trimming removed 2 bases from V and 3 bases from J; junction bases left unmatched: 3. Germline V gene lookup returns CDR1 KGHSH and CDR2 LQKENI. This CDR3 region has 14 residues. The DNA of the CDR3 is TGTGCCAGCTCACCAACAGGGGTGGACTATGGCTACACCTTC. Translated, it gives CASSPTGVDYGYTF.

This chain connects TRBV11-2 to TRBJ1-2, with 10 bases aligning to TRBD1. The CDR3 is made up of 15 amino acids. Germline V lookup: CDR1 SGHAT, CDR2 FQNNGV. With V trimmed by 1 base and J by 4 bases, 3 bases remained unmatched. Here the CDR3 DNA reads TGTGCCAGCAGCTTAGCCAGGGACAGGGGCTATGGCTACACCTTC. Translating gives CASSLARDRGYGYTF.

The genes are TRBV5-6 and TRBJ1-2; TRBD1 is a possible D gene (6 bases). V dropped 0 bases and J dropped 12 bases, with 15 bases sitting between them. In germline, CDR1 is SGHDT, CDR2 YYEEEE. CDR3 length: 13 amino acids. CDR3 DNA sequence: TGTGCCAGCAGCTTGGCCTCGGACAGAGAAAACACCTTC. This codes for CASSLASDRENTF. Using reference TRBV5-6 and TRBJ1-2 for the parts outside the CDR3, the full variable domain is DAGVTQSPTHLIKTRGQQVTLRCSPKSGHDTVSWYQQALGQGPQFIFQYYEEEERQRGNFPDRFSGHQFPNYSSELNVNALLLGDSALYLCASSLASDRENTFGSGTRLTVV.

The V gene is TRBV6-4, the J gene TRBJ2-1; TRBD2 aligns across 7 bases. From germline, CDR1 is MRHNA and CDR2 SNTAGT. V lost 0 bases to trimming and J lost 9 bases; unmatched junction nucleotides: 2. The CDR3 spans 13 residues. CDR3 sequence reads: CASSDSPSGEQFF. The CDR3 DNA reads TGTGCCAGCAGTGACTCCCCTAGCGGTGAGCAGTTCTTC.

In its sample, this clone was seen once. This sequence joins TRBV5-4 and TRBJ2-1; a possible D gene is TRBD2 (6 bases). The germline CDR1 and CDR2 sequences are SGHNT and YYREEE (reference sequence). This CDR3 region has 12 residues. The V and J ends lost 4 bases and 8 bases respectively, with 10 bases between them. The CDR3 region is CASSPEGDEQFF. The DNA of the CDR3 is TGTGCCAGCAGCCCGGAGGGAGATGAGCAGTTCTTC.

The chain couples TRBV30 to TRBJ2-7; 12 bases map to TRBD2. Germline trimming cut 4 bases from V and 2 bases from J; bases unmatched to any gene: 9. CDR1 is GTSNPN and CDR2 is SVGIG in the germline V gene (reference sequence). This CDR3 has 16 residues. CDR3 bases: TGTGCCTGGACCGCTTCTGGACTAGCGGGAACCTACGAGCAGTACTTC. It is translated as CAWTASGLAGTYEQYF.

This rearrangement joins TRBV7-3 to TRBJ1-1; unclear D gene. Germline V gene data show CDR1 as SGHTA and CDR2 as FQGTGA. V was clipped by 5 bases and J by 11 bases, with 21 bases between them. CDR3 length: 14 residues. DNA of the CDR3: TGTGCCAGCAGCGGAGGCCCTGGTGGGGAATCGGCTTTCTTT. As protein: CASSGGPGGESAFF.

This clone is a singleton in its sample. V is TRBV6-5 and J is TRBJ2-7, with 7 bases matching TRBD2. The V gene end was trimmed by 0 bases and the J gene end by 1 base; junction bases not matched to a gene: 6. This CDR3 is 16 amino acids long. The V gene's germline CDR1 is MNHEY and CDR2 SVGAGI. The CDR3 DNA follows: TGTGCCAGCAGTTACTCGACGTCTAGCGGATCCTACGAGCAGTACTTC. Encoded protein: CASSYSTSSGSYEQYF.

V is TRBV5-4 and J is TRBJ1-4, with D uncertain. Between the trimmed V and J ends, which lost 1 base and 0 bases, there was a span of 4 bases. CDR1 and CDR2 (germline): SGHNT, YYREEE (reference sequence). CDR3 length equals 14 residues. The CDR3 region has the DNA TGTGCCAGCAGCTTGTCGTCAACTAATGAAAAACTGTTTTTT. Residues: CASSLSSTNEKLFF.

This chain uses TRBV10-3 with TRBJ1-1, with TRBD1 matching over 7 bases. Losses at the gene ends were 10 bases for V and 2 bases for J; bases not matched to a gene: 10. The CDR3 length is 14 residues. Germline CDR1 and CDR2: ENHRY and SYGVKD. The CDR3 sequence: CATTGQPFNTEAFF. The CDR3 DNA reads as TGTGCCACCACGGGACAGCCCTTTAACACTGAAGCTTTCTTT.

CDR3 bases: TGTGCCAGCAGCTTAGTTATCGGGGAGCTGTTTTTT. Translated, it gives CASSLVIGELFF. The V and J genes are TRBV11-3 and TRBJ2-2, with D uncertain. V dropped 1 base and J dropped 7 bases, with 4 bases sitting between them. The CDR3 has 12 residues. Germline values: CDR1 SGHNT, CDR2 YENEEA.

The rearrangement joins TRBV28 to TRBJ2-3; TRBD1 agrees at 8 bases. Germline CDR1 MDHEN, CDR2 SYDVKM. The J segment lost 2 bases and the V segment lost 5 bases, leaving 6 bases of the junction unmatched. This CDR3 contains 15 residues. DNA for the CDR3: TGTGCCAGCAGTAGACAGGACAGGGACACAGATACGCAGTATTTT. Its translation is CASSRQDRDTDTQYF. The full variable domain, rest sourced from reference TRBV28 and TRBJ2-3, is DVKVTQSSRYLVKRTGEKVFLECVQDMDHENMFWYRQDPGLGLRLIYFSYDVKMKEKGDIPEGYSVSREKKERFSLILESASTNQTSMYLCASSRQDRDTDTQYFGPGTRLTVL.

The rearrangement joins TRBV27 to TRBJ1-5, with 7 bases lining up with TRBD1. V trimming: 4 bases; J trimming: 10 bases; junction bases outside the gene matches: 10. The germline gives CDR1 MNHEY, CDR2 SMNVEV (reference sequence). The CDR3 consists of 14 residues. As DNA, the CDR3 is TGTGCCAGCAGTTCCAGACAGGGTCTTTACCCCCAGCATTTT. Translating gives CASSSRQGLYPQHF.

V usage is TRBV4-1 and J usage is TRBJ2-7; no reliable D call. The CDR3 length is 13 residues. Trimming took off 1 base at V and 7 bases at J, with 11 bases between the two ends. In germline, CDR1 is MGHRA, CDR2 YSYEKL. CDR3 amino acids: CASSQGPRMEQYF. The CDR3, as DNA: TGCGCCAGCAGCCAAGGGCCCAGGATGGAGCAGTACTTC.

The chain couples TRBV19 to TRBJ2-2, with 8 bases identical to TRBD1. The CDR3 is 17 residues long. Trimming removed 4 bases from V and 7 bases from J; junction bases left unmatched: 14. Germline V CDR1 and CDR2: LNHDA, SQIVND (reference sequence). The CDR3 reads CASSRGPRDRPDGELFF. In DNA, the CDR3 is TGTGCCAGTAGTAGGGGGCCACGGGACAGGCCAGACGGGGAGCTGTTTTTT. The variable domain in full, with the rest retrieved from reference TRBV19 and TRBJ2-2, is DGGITQSPKYLFRKEGQNVTLSCEQNLNHDAMYWYRQDPGQGLRLIYYSQIVNDFQKGDIAEGYSVSREKKESFPLTVTSAQKNPTAFYLCASSRGPRDRPDGELFFGEGSRLTVL.

Comments on this clone: An end of the junction differs from the germline gene, which may be a read error. V and J are TRBV5-1 and TRBJ2-3, with 8 bases fitting TRBD2. Looked up from germline, CDR1 is SGHRS and CDR2 is YFSETQ. The CDR3 is made up of 17 amino acids. The CDR3, as DNA: TGCGCCAGCAGCTCGGGGGGGCAACTTACGTACACAGGTACGCAGTATTTT. Amino acids: CASSSGGQLTYTGTQYF.

The chain has TRBV28 and TRBJ1-2; TRBD1 is a possible D gene (6 bases). The V gene's germline CDR1 is MDHEN and CDR2 SYDVKM. The length of the CDR3 is 14 residues. V was shortened by 4 bases and J by 2 bases, with 11 bases between the two germline ends. The CDR3: CASSSWTANYGYTF. In DNA, the CDR3 is TGTGCCAGCAGTTCCTGGACAGCGAACTATGGCTACACCTTC.

This clone appeared a few times. The V call is TRBV11-3, the J call TRBJ2-7; 11 nucleotides align to TRBD1. Germline CDR1 reads SGHNT; CDR2 reads YENEEA. The CDR3 consists of 17 residues. Trimming at V came to 2 bases and at J to 1 base, leaving 7 bases not matched to a gene. The CDR3 here is CASSLLRTGGASYEQYF. The CDR3 nucleotides read TGTGCCAGCAGCTTACTTCGGACAGGGGGCGCGTCCTACGAGCAGTACTTC.

The rearrangement links TRBV5-8 to TRBJ2-7, with a possible D match to TRBD2 (5 bases). The germline V and J ends were trimmed by 3 bases and 6 bases, with 16 bases remaining between them. This CDR3 has 14 residues. CDR1 SGHTS and CDR2 YDEGEE come from the germline V gene. The CDR3 loop is CASSYTGVLGEQYF. CDR3 nucleotide sequence: TGTGCCAGCAGCTATACCGGGGTTTTGGGCGAGCAGTACTTC. The variable domain in full, completed from reference TRBV5-8 and TRBJ2-7, reads EAGVTQSPTHLIKTRGQQATLRCSPISGHTSVYWYQQALGLGLQFLLWYDEGEERNRGNFPPRFSGRQFPNYSSELNVNALELEDSALYLCASSYTGVLGEQYFGPGTRLTVT.

This clone has just a few counts. The chain is built from TRBV9 and TRBJ2-1; the D gene is possibly TRBD1 (6 bases). Germline loops: CDR1 SGDLS, CDR2 YYNGEE. With 3 bases removed from V and 7 bases from J, the gap between germline ends came to 14 bases. CDR3 length: 14 residues. The CDR3 coding sequence is TGTGCCAGCAGCGGGGACACCTCCGGGAATGAGCAGTTCTTC. This codes for CASSGDTSGNEQFF.